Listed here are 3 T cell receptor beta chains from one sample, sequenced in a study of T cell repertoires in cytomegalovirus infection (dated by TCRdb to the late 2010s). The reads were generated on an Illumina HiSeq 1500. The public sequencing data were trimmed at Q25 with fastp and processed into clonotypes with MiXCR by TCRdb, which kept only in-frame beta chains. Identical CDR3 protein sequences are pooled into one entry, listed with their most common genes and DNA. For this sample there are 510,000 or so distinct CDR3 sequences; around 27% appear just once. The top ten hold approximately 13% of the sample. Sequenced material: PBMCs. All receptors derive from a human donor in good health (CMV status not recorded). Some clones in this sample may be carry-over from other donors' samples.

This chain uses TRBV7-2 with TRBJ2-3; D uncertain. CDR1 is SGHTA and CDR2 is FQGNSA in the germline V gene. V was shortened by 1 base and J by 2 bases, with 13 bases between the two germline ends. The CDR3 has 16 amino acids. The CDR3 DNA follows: TGTGCCAGCAGCTTAGTTTTACGGGTGGTCACAGATACGCAGTATTTT. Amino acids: CASSLVLRVVTDTQYF.

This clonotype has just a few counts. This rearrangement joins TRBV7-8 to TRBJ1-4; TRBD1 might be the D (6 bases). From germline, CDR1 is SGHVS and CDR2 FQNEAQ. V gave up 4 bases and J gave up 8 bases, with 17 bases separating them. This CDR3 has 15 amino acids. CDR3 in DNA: TGTGCCAGCAGCTCTTGGCTACGGGGGGGCGAAAAACTGTTTTTT. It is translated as CASSSWLRGGEKLFF.

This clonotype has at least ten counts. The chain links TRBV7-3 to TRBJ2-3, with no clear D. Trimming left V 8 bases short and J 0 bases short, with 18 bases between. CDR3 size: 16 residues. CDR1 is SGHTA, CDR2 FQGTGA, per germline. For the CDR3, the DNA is TGTGCCAGCGGCCTGATGGGTTTCGCTAGCACAGATACGCAGTATTTT. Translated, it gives CASGLMGFASTDTQYF.